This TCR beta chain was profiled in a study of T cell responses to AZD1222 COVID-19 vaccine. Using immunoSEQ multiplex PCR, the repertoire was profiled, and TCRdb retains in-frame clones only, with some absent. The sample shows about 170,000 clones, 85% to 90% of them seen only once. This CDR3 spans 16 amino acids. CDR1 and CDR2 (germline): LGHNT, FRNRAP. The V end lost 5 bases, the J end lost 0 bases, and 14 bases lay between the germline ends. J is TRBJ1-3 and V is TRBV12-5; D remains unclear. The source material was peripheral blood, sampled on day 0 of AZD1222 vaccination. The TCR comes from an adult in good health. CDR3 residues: CASGPGPSTSGNTIYF. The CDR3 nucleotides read TGTGCTAGTGGTCCCGGCCCCTCCACCTCTGGAAACACCATATATTTT.